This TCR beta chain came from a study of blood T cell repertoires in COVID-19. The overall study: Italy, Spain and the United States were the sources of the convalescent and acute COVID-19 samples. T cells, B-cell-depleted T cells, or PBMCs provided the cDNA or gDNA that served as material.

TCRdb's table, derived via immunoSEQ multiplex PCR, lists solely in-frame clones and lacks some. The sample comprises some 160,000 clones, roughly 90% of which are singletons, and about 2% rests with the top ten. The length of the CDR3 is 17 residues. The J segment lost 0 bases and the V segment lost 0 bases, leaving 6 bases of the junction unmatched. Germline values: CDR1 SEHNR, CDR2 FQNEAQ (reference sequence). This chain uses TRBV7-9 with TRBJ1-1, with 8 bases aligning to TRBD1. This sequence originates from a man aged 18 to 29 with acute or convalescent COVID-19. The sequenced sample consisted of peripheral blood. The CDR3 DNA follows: TGTGCCAGCAGCTTAGCGGGGAGGACAGGGATGAACACTGAAGCTTTCTTT. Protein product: CASSLAGRTGMNTEAFF.